A selection of T cell receptor beta chains follows, all from one sample in a study of cytomegalovirus exposure and HLA in healthy donors. TCRdb's table, derived via immunoSEQ multiplex PCR, lists solely in-frame clones and lacks some. This sample has about 140,000 clones, with 79% found just once. The sample comprised PBMCs. The receptors were gathered from a man aged 35 to 55 in good health and CMV-seropositive. The CDR3 runs from the conserved cysteine through the conserved F or W. The order of the fields is D gene, J gene, V gene, CDR3 protein. A D gene is named only where the DNA matches it firmly.

D gene: TRBD1
J gene: TRBJ1-1
V gene: TRBV29-1
CDR3 protein: CSADRDSPTEAFF

D gene: TRBD2
J gene: TRBJ2-2
V gene: TRBV2
CDR3 protein: CASRPRLAGGAGELFF

D gene: TRBD2
J gene: TRBJ2-1
V gene: TRBV5-6
CDR3 protein: CASSRLGTSGSVKNEQFF

D gene: TRBD2
J gene: TRBJ2-5
V gene: TRBV28
CDR3 protein: CASSVAGEEETQYF

D gene: NA
J gene: TRBJ1-2
V gene: TRBV5-6
CDR3 protein: CASRRDRYDGYTF

D gene: NA
J gene: TRBJ2-7
V gene: TRBV5-1
CDR3 protein: CASTTGGSTYEQYF

D gene: NA
J gene: TRBJ2-3
V gene: TRBV9
CDR3 protein: CASSVAGNRVTDTQYF

D gene: NA
J gene: TRBJ2-7
V gene: TRBV7-3
CDR3 protein: CASSSQGRSTYEQYF

D gene: TRBD2
J gene: TRBJ2-2
V gene: TRBV9
CDR3 protein: CASSVSGRAHNTGELFF

D gene: NA
J gene: TRBJ2-1
V gene: TRBV27
CDR3 protein: CASSSSNEQFF

D gene: TRBD1
J gene: TRBJ1-5
V gene: TRBV29-1
CDR3 protein: CSGQQGPGQPQHF

D gene: NA
J gene: TRBJ2-5
V gene: TRBV5-1
CDR3 protein: CASSSSQETQYF

D gene: NA
J gene: TRBJ2-1
V gene: TRBV21-1
CDR3 protein: CASSKALRGPGHEQFF

D gene: TRBD1
J gene: TRBJ1-4
V gene: TRBV18
CDR3 protein: CASSLPGQSNEKLFF

D gene: NA
J gene: TRBJ1-2
V gene: TRBV7-2
CDR3 protein: CASSQTADMGLTRGYTF

D gene: NA
J gene: TRBJ2-7
V gene: TRBV18
CDR3 protein: CASSPPMQGEQYF

D gene: TRBD2
J gene: TRBJ2-7
V gene: TRBV5-4
CDR3 protein: CASSSRGSGGNSYEQYF

D gene: NA
J gene: TRBJ1-6
V gene: TRBV5-4
CDR3 protein: CASSLGSGGSGSPLHF

D gene: TRBD1
J gene: TRBJ1-1
V gene: TRBV5-1
CDR3 protein: CASSTGQGVMNTEAFF

D gene: NA
J gene: TRBJ1-3
V gene: TRBV5-1
CDR3 protein: CASSLLSSGNTIYF

D gene: TRBD2
J gene: TRBJ2-7
V gene: TRBV6-1
CDR3 protein: CASSERTSRYEQYF

D gene: TRBD2
J gene: TRBJ2-1
V gene: TRBV29-1
CDR3 protein: CSVEGFSGAYNEQFF

D gene: NA
J gene: TRBJ2-1
V gene: TRBV2
CDR3 protein: CASSEALRGLRFF

D gene: NA
J gene: TRBJ2-1
V gene: TRBV6-5
CDR3 protein: CASRRRNEQFF

D gene: NA
J gene: TRBJ1-3
V gene: TRBV5-1
CDR3 protein: CASSLDGSGSTIYF

D gene: NA
J gene: TRBJ2-2
V gene: TRBV4-1
CDR3 protein: CASSQPTGTGRELFF

D gene: NA
J gene: TRBJ2-7
V gene: TRBV5-1
CDR3 protein: CASSSRDEYEQYF